Presented here are 20 T cell receptor beta chains from one specimen sequenced in a study of cytomegalovirus exposure and HLA in healthy donors. The PCR ran on 60 Vbeta and 13 Jbeta primers. Here immunoSEQ multiplex PCR was the method, and the copy in TCRdb shows in-frame clones only, minus some. The repertoire holds more than 150,000 clones, with approximately 80% as singletons. Sequencing was performed on PBMCs. The receptors were sampled from a young man in good health and CMV-seronegative.

The table lists this clone with a few counts. CDR3 amino acids: CASSPGTGGTEAFF. The CDR3 DNA reads TGTGCCAGCAGTCCCGGGACAGGGGGCACTGAAGCTTTCTTT. The chain links TRBV6-1 to TRBJ1-1; 11 positions agree with TRBD1. With 5 bases clipped from V and 4 bases from J, the junction kept 3 bases outside the gene matches. Germline V gene lookup returns CDR1 MNHNS and CDR2 SASEGT. This CDR3 has 14 amino acids.

V usage is TRBV7-9 and J usage is TRBJ2-5; 9 bases agree with TRBD1. V gave up 7 bases and J gave up 2 bases; unmatched junction bases: 11. Germline CDR1 reads SEHNR; CDR2 reads FQNEAQ (reference sequence). CDR3 length equals 16 residues. The CDR3 sequence is CASTKGTGLAQETQYF. Here the CDR3 DNA reads TGTGCCAGCACCAAAGGGACAGGGCTCGCTCAAGAGACCCAGTACTTC.

The gene calls are TRBV28 and TRBJ1-6; 7 bases match TRBD1. The ends lost 5 bases at V and 9 bases at J; junction bases unmatched: 4. The CDR3 consists of 13 residues. Germline loops: CDR1 MDHEN, CDR2 SYDVKM. In nucleotides, the CDR3 is TGTGCCAGCAGTACCGGGACAGCTTCACCCCTCCACTTT. Amino acid sequence: CASSTGTASPLHF.

The rearrangement links TRBV7-9 to TRBJ1-1; 8 positions agree with TRBD1. V shed 5 bases and J 10 bases; nucleotides not matched to a gene: 9. The CDR3 is made up of 13 amino acids. Germline V CDR1 and CDR2: SEHNR, FQNEAQ (reference sequence). CDR3 protein: CASSPTGTGGAFF. CDR3 coding DNA: TGTGCCAGCAGCCCGACCGGGACAGGCGGAGCTTTCTTT.

V gene TRBV23-1 combines with J gene TRBJ1-5, with D perhaps matching TRBD1 (6 bases). TRBV23-1 is an ORF, with its function uncertain. V lost 0 bases to trimming and J lost 8 bases, with 17 bases between them. The CDR3 consists of 16 residues. The DNA for the CDR3 is TGCGCCAGCAGTCAATCGCGCGCCAGGGGTATGGAGCCCCAGCATTTT. Translation: CASSQSRARGMEPQHF.

The chain employs TRBV7-2 and TRBJ2-3; no reliable D call. The CDR3 runs 14 residues. CDR1 SGHTA and CDR2 FQGNSA come from the germline V gene. Trimming cost V 1 base and J 10 bases, with 15 bases left between them. The CDR3 DNA is TGTGCCAGCAGCTTAGAATTAAGCCGGGTAGCGCAGTATTTT. This encodes CASSLELSRVAQYF.

The chain employs TRBV7-9 and TRBJ2-3; 7 nucleotides align to TRBD1. J lost 5 bases, V lost 5 bases, and 13 bases had no gene match. Germline lookup yields CDR1 SEHNR and CDR2 FQNEAQ (reference sequence). The CDR3 totals 16 residues. The DNA of the CDR3 is TGTGCCAGCAGCCCCCCTCGAGACAGGGTAAAAGATACGCAGTATTTT. Translating gives CASSPPRDRVKDTQYF.

The chain links TRBV28 to TRBJ1-1; D is perhaps TRBD1 (5 bases). The CDR3 contains 14 residues. V gave up 3 bases and J gave up 11 bases, with 19 bases separating them. CDR1 and CDR2 from the germline V gene are MDHEN and SYDVKM. The CDR3 bases are TGTGCCAGCAGTTTGCTCCCAGGGCATAACTCGGCTTTCTTT. This gives the protein CASSLLPGHNSAFF.

This chain links TRBV5-1 with TRBJ2-7, with 7 bases aligning to TRBD1. CDR3 length: 14 residues. Per the germline V gene, CDR1 is SGHRS and CDR2 is YFSETQ. J gave up 3 bases and V 1 base, and 4 bases lay outside the gene matches. The CDR3 loop is CASSLTGADYEQYF. The CDR3 DNA is TGCGCCAGCAGCTTGACAGGGGCTGACTACGAGCAGTACTTC.

V usage is TRBV6-1 and J usage is TRBJ1-6, with D perhaps matching TRBD1 (6 bases). Germline V gene sequence: CDR1 MNHNS, CDR2 SASEGT. V lost 8 bases to trimming and J lost 5 bases, with 10 bases between them. The CDR3 spans 13 residues. The DNA for the CDR3 is TGTGCCAGCGGGGACACGAATAATTCACCCCTCCACTTT. Translating it yields CASGDTNNSPLHF.

This chain links TRBV28 with TRBJ2-5; 11 bases agree with TRBD2. Per germline, CDR1 MDHEN and CDR2 SYDVKM. The CDR3 is made up of 15 amino acids. V gave up 3 bases and J gave up 4 bases; unmatched junction bases: 4. The CDR3, as DNA: TGTGCCAGCAGTTTTAATAGCGGGAGGGGAGAGACCCAGTACTTC. Protein product: CASSFNSGRGETQYF.

V gene TRBV19 combines with J gene TRBJ1-3; D remains unclear. Germline V CDR1 and CDR2: LNHDA, SQIVND (reference sequence). The length of the CDR3 is 17 residues. Trimming left V 3 bases short and J 0 bases short, with 15 bases between. The CDR3 here is CASSIRGQLYSGNTIYF. DNA of the CDR3: TGTGCCAGTAGTATCCGAGGTCAACTCTACTCTGGAAACACCATATATTTT.

V usage is TRBV5-4 and J usage is TRBJ1-1; a weak D match, TRBD1 (5 bases). CDR1 and CDR2 from the germline V gene are SGHNT and YYREEE (reference sequence). Trimming removed 0 bases from V and 0 bases from J, with 12 bases in between. CDR3 length equals 16 residues. CDR3 region: CASSLALTVMNTEAFF. The CDR3 DNA reads TGTGCCAGCAGCTTGGCCCTGACAGTGATGAACACTGAAGCTTTCTTT.

Regarding this clone: The same CDR3 also results from other DNA sequences found in this sample. The chain uses TRBV6-6 and TRBJ2-7; TRBD1 aligns across 9 bases. Germline CDR1 is MNHNY and CDR2 is SVGAGI (reference sequence). V lost 2 bases to trimming and J lost 7 bases; unmatched junction nucleotides: 9. The CDR3 is 15 residues long. The CDR3 coding sequence is TGTGCCAGCAGTTACCTAGGGACAGGGTCAGGAGAGCAGTACTTC. Amino acid sequence: CASSYLGTGSGEQYF.

J is TRBJ2-3 and V is TRBV5-1; 11 nucleotides match TRBD2. CDR1 is SGHRS, CDR2 YFSETQ, per germline. The CDR3 loop spans 16 amino acids. After removal of 3 bases from V and 2 bases from J, the junction contained 5 bases not matched to a gene. CDR3: CASSWGTSGPTDTQYF. The DNA of the CDR3 is TGCGCCAGCAGCTGGGGGACTAGCGGCCCCACAGATACGCAGTATTTT.

V usage is TRBV6-4 and J usage is TRBJ2-3; 8 nucleotides agree with TRBD1. CDR3 length: 14 amino acids. V lost 5 bases to trimming and J lost 5 bases; unmatched junction nucleotides: 6. The germline gives CDR1 MRHNA, CDR2 SNTAGT. The CDR3 nucleotides are TGTGCCAGCAGTCCTCAGGGGGCCGGAGATACGCAGTATTTT. Encoded protein: CASSPQGAGDTQYF.

As concerns this clone: Additional DNA sequences in this sample encode the identical CDR3. V gene TRBV30 combines with J gene TRBJ2-7; TRBD1 is a possible D gene (8 bases). CDR1 is GTSNPN, CDR2 SVGIG, per germline (reference sequence). V lost 0 bases to trimming and J lost 4 bases, with 10 bases between them. The CDR3 sequence is 13 residues long. CDR3 residues: CAWSVQGGYEQYF. CDR3 nucleotide sequence: TGTGCCTGGAGTGTACAGGGGGGGTACGAGCAGTACTTC.

The J gene is TRBJ1-2, the V gene TRBV7-2, with 9 positions matching TRBD1. The CDR3 consists of 14 residues. Germline V lookup: CDR1 SGHTA, CDR2 FQGNSA. Losses at the gene ends were 2 bases for V and 8 bases for J; bases not matched to a gene: 6. This CDR3 is CASSLRGDRAGYTF. In DNA form, the CDR3 reads TGTGCCAGCAGCTTACGGGGGGACAGGGCGGGCTACACCTTC. The variable domain in full, completed from reference TRBV7-2 and TRBJ1-2, reads GAGVSQSPSNKVTEKGKDVELRCDPISGHTALYWYRQSLGQGLEFLIYFQGNSAPDKSGLPSDRFSAERTGGSVSTLTIQRTQQEDSAVYLCASSLRGDRAGYTFGSGTRLTVV.

This clone was counted only a few times. The gene calls are TRBV19 and TRBJ2-7; D is perhaps TRBD2 (6 bases). Germline loops: CDR1 LNHDA, CDR2 SQIVND (reference sequence). This CDR3 is built from 15 residues. V lost 6 bases and J lost 6, with 21 bases in between. The DNA for the CDR3 is TGTGCCAGTAGGCGTGGGGGGTCAAGGGACTCCGAGCAGTACTTC. This sequence encodes CASRRGGSRDSEQYF.

This chain uses TRBV19 with TRBJ2-2; 9 bases are a match to TRBD1. V was pared by 1 base and J by 5 bases, with 5 bases of the junction left unmatched. The germline CDR1 and CDR2 sequences are LNHDA and SQIVND (reference sequence). The CDR3 totals 16 residues. The CDR3 sequence is CASSIAGQGITGELFF. As DNA, the CDR3 is TGTGCCAGTAGTATAGCGGGACAGGGTATTACCGGGGAGCTGTTTTTT.